This T cell receptor (beta chain) was identified in a study of T cells in Graves' hyperthyroidism and ophthalmopathy (dated 2019 in TCRdb). With respect to the entire study: Peripheral blood samples were taken at initial diagnosis, before any treatment was given. The 85 to 100 discovery patients were divided at random into training and test sets in a 7:3 ratio. According to the paper, TCR Vbeta CDR3 sequencing was carried out on approximately 140 peripheral blood samples, which came from fewer than 50 ophthalmopathy, about 75 hyperthyroidism and about 17 progressor patients. After blood sampling, hyperthyroidism patients were treated with methimazole at a starting dose of 30 mg daily, and ophthalmopathy patients were treated with high-dose intravenous methylprednisolone. Prospective prediction of ophthalmopathy was tested in an independent validation cohort of fewer than 20 hyperthyroidism patients and 17 patients who later progressed to ophthalmopathy. To identify distinguishing TCR V-J signatures, a discovery cohort of about 95 patients was used, comprising fewer than 45 with Graves' ophthalmopathy and around 60 with stable Graves' hyperthyroidism. In addition, the study compared T-cell repertoires in thyroid tissue and in blood from over 5 Graves' hyperthyroidism patients.

Ophthalmopathy patients had moderately to severely active disease, with a Clinical Activity Score of 3 or more, a NOSPECS grade of 4 or more, and a disease duration of less than 3 months. The study excluded patients with uncontrolled infections, other autoimmune diseases, pregnancy or lactation. Diagnoses relied on clinical symptoms, serum thyroxine and TRAb, thyroid ultrasound and orbital computed tomography. PBMCs were isolated from approximately 10 ml of fresh peripheral blood by Ficoll-Paque density gradient centrifugation. Total RNA was extracted using Trizol reagent, and RNA quality was assessed on an Agilent 2100 Bioanalyzer. The TCR beta CDR3 regions were amplified from the RNA transcripts. The first round of RT-PCR for the TCR CDR3 was performed with the HTBI primer set and the Qiagen OneStep RT-PCR kit. A second multiplex PCR round built the libraries, followed by size selection and purification. Libraries were sequenced paired-end with 100 bp reads on an Illumina HiSeq2000. Under the source paper's analysis protocol: SOAPnuke was used to process the raw data, throwing out any read that contained adapters or uncalled bases, had a mean Phred below 15, or lacked an exact constant-primer or identifier match. COPE v1.2.5 was used to merge high-quality paired reads, and clonotypes were defined as unique nucleotide sequences. MiTCR v1.1 was used to align clonotypes to the IMGT TRBV, TRBD and TRBJ reference segments. The analysis was restricted to V-J combinations with a frequency above 0.0001, which together covered around 99% of the repertoires. A TCS score was defined as the ratio of F50 (clonal expansion) to E x V (chaos), with BLOSUM62-based TCRdist applied between CDR3 peptides within each V-J. Welch's t-statistics and random forest reduced roughly 530 V-J features to 10 to 15, which were used in a naive Bayes classifier (R e1071). The public sequencing data were trimmed at Q25 with fastp and processed into clonotypes with MiXCR by TCRdb, which kept only in-frame beta chains. Each entry is one CDR3 protein sequence, shown with its most common DNA and genes. TCRdb's processing, not the authors', yielded these V and J calls. In all, the sample holds roughly 600,000 distinct CDR3 sequences, and roughly 14% of those were seen once. The ten most abundant clones make up roughly an eighth of the sample.

General conclusions and limits of the study: No statistical method was used to fix the sample size in advance, and group allocation was not hidden from the investigators. In validation, progression to ophthalmopathy was predicted by the model with around 70% sensitivity and 72% to 85% specificity, a median of around 5.9 months before onset. Most expanded thyroid clonotypes (frequency above 0.001) were also found in blood, which suggests that blood repertoires may mirror thyroid immune responses. A model built on a 13 V-J signature distinguished ophthalmopathy from stable hyperthyroidism, reaching approximately 89% sensitivity and about 81% specificity in cross-validation and 80%/75% in testing.

V gives up 4 bases and J gives up 3 bases, and the segment between their germline ends measures 25 bases. Sequences MDHEN (CDR1) and SYDVKM (CDR2) are obtained from the germline V gene. The CDR3 contains 18 residues, cysteine and phenylalanine counted. Only the CDR3 region is kept as DNA, spanning 54 bases read in frame from base 1. This clonotype appeared many times. Its recognized antigen is unknown. The sample holds no much larger clone one base away, and base qualities are not on file. The sequenced material came from blood. The origin of this receptor is a woman in her fifties or sixties with Graves' ophthalmopathy. This sequence uses TRBV28 and TRBJ2-7; TRBD2 is a weak D gene call, 6 bases matching. The CDR3 reads as follows: CASSSTSPQTKMNYEQYF. The bases are TGTGCCAGCAGTTCCACTAGCCCCCAGACCAAAATGAACTACGAGCAGTACTTC.